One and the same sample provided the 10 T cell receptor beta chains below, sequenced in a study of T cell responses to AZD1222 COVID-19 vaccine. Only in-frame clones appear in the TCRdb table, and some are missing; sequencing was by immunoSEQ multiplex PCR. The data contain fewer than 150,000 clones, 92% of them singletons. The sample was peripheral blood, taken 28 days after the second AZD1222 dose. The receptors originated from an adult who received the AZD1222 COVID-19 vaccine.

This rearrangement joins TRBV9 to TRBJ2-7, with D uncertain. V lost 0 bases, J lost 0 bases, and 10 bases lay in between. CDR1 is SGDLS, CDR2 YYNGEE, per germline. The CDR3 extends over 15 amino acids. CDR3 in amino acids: CASSVDGYPSYEQYV. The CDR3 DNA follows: TGTGCCAGCAGCGTAGATGGCTACCCCTCCTACGAGCAGTACGTC.

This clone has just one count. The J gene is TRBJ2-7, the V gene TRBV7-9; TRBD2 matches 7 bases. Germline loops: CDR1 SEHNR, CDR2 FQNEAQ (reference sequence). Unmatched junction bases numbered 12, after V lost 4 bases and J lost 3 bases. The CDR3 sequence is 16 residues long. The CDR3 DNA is TGTGCCAGCAGCTCTAGCGGCAAGAGGGTTCTCTACGAGCAGTACTTC. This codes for CASSSSGKRVLYEQYF.

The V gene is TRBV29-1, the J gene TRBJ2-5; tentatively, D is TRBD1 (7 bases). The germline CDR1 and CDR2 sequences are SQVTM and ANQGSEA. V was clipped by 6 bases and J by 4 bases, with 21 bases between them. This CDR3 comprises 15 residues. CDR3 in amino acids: CSVGGGSGNTETQYF. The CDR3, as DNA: TGCAGCGTCGGAGGGGGCAGCGGCAATACAGAGACCCAGTACTTC. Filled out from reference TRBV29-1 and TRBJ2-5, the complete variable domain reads SAVISQKPSRDICQRGTSLTIQCQVDSQVTMMFWYRQQPGQSLTLIATANQGSEATYESGFVIDKFPISRPNLTFSTLTVSNMSPEDSSIYLCSVGGGSGNTETQYFGPGTRLLVL.

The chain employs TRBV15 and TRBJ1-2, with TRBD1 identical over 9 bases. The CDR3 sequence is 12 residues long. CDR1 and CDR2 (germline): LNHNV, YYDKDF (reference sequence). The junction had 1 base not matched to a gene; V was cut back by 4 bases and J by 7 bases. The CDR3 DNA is TGTGCCACCAGCACGACAGGGGGTGGCTACACCTTC. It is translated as CATSTTGGGYTF.

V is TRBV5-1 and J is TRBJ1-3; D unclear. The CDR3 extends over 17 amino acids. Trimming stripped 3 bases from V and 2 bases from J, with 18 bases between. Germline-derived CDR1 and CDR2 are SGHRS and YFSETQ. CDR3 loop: CASSSGLRDITGNTIYF. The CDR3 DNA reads TGCGCCAGCAGCTCCGGACTGCGGGATATAACTGGAAACACCATATATTTT.

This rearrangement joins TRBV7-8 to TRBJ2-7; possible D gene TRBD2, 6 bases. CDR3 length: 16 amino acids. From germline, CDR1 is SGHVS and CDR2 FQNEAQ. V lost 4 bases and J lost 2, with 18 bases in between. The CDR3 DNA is TGTGCCAGCAGCTCCCGCGGGGCTCACGGTACCTACGAGCAGTACTTC. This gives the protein CASSSRGAHGTYEQYF.

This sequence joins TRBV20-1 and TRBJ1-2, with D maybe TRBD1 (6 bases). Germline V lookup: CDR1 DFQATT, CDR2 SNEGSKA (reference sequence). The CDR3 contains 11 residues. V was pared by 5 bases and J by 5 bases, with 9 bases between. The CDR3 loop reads CSAGGHYGYTF. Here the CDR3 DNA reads TGCAGTGCTGGGGGGCATTATGGCTACACCTTC.

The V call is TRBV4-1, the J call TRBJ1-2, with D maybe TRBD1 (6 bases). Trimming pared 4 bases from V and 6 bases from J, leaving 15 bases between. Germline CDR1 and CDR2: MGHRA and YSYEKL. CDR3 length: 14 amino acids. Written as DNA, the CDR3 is TGCGCCAGCAGCCCGGCGGGGACAAGAGATGGCTACACCTTC. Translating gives CASSPAGTRDGYTF.

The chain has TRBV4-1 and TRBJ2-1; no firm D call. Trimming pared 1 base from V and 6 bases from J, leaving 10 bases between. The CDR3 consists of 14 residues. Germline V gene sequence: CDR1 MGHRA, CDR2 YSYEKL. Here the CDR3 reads CASSQVVRINEQFF. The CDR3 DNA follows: TGCGCCAGCAGCCAAGTTGTTCGAATCAATGAGCAGTTCTTC.

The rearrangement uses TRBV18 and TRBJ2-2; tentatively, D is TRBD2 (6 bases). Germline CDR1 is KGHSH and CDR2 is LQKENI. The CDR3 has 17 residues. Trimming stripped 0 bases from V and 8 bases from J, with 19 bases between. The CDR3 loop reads CASSPPGSAGRGGELFF. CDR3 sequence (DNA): TGTGCCAGCTCACCACCGGGTTCAGCGGGTCGAGGAGGGGAGCTGTTTTTT.